The clone carrying this TCR beta chain appeared many times. From the reads, TCRdb called clonotypes with MiXCR, one entry per CDR3 protein. The sample holds about 320,000 distinct CDR3 sequences; over 7.5% are singletons and the top ten take approximately 4.7%. Germline CDR1 is SGHVS and CDR2 is FQNEAQ. This CDR3 has 15 amino acids. With V trimmed by 5 bases and J by 8 bases, 9 bases remained unmatched. This sample is part of a study of T cell repertoires in cytomegalovirus infection. Study in general: Both CMV infection and a matching HLA type were indicated by public TCR beta signatures.

The TCR comes from a human donor in good health (CMV status not recorded). Some clones in this sample may be carry-over from other donors' samples. The chain has TRBV7-8 and TRBJ2-1; 10 positions agree with TRBD1. Sequenced material: PBMCs. The CDR3 region has the DNA TGTGCCAGCAGCACACCGGGACAGGGGAAACATGAGCAGTTCTTC. This codes for CASSTPGQGKHEQFF.